The 7 T cell receptor beta chains below all came from one sample that was sequenced in a study of T cells in Graves' hyperthyroidism and ophthalmopathy. The CDR3 regions of TCR beta were amplified from RNA transcripts. A set of HTBI primers served as the primers for a first-round RT-PCR of the TCR CDR3. TCRdb itself ran the multiplex PCR reads through MiXCR, one entry per CDR3 protein. The table shows about 400,000 distinct CDR3 sequences, with roughly 25% occurring only once. Input material: blood. Every receptor here comes from a man in his fifties or sixties with Graves' hyperthyroidism.

This clonotype was seen a few times. DNA of the CDR3: TGTGCCAGCTCACCACTACTAGCGGGAGGGTACAATGAGCAGTTCTTC. Translated, it gives CASSPLLAGGYNEQFF. The V call is TRBV18, the J call TRBJ2-1, with 13 bases matching TRBD2. The CDR3 is made up of 16 amino acids. J was trimmed by 4 bases and V by 1 base; bases with no gene match: 1. The V gene's germline CDR1 is KGHSH and CDR2 LQKENI.

This chain joins TRBV7-9 and TRBJ2-3; D is uncertain. The CDR3 runs 11 residues. The V end lost 8 bases, the J end lost 2 bases, and 5 bases lay between the germline ends. Germline lookup yields CDR1 SEHNR and CDR2 FQNEAQ (reference sequence). Written as DNA, the CDR3 is TGTGCCAGCGGCTACACAGATACGCAGTATTTT. As protein: CASGYTDTQYF. The whole variable domain, remainder taken from reference TRBV7-9 and TRBJ2-3, is DTGVSQNPRHKITKRGQNVTFRCDPISEHNRLYWYRQTLGQGPEFLTYFQNEAQLEKSRLLSDRFSAERPKGSFSTLEIQRTEQGDSAMYLCASGYTDTQYFGPGTRLTVL.

J is TRBJ1-5 and V is TRBV6-2 or TRBV6-3; the match to TRBD1 covers 8 bases. Losses at the gene ends were 7 bases for V and 5 bases for J; bases not matched to a gene: 4. Germline loops: CDR1 MNHEY, CDR2 SVGEGT. The CDR3 runs to 13 residues. CDR3: CASTDREDQPQHF. CDR3 coding DNA: TGTGCCAGCACGGACAGGGAGGATCAGCCCCAGCATTTT.

With regard to this clonotype: The DNA is omitted, as the CDR3 cannot be located on it reliably, and the CDR3 follows TCRdb's listing. The chain employs TRBV5-1 and TRBJ1-2; the D call TRBD1 from the table was never checked on the DNA. CDR1 and CDR2 (germline): SGHRS, YFSETQ. 15 amino acids form the CDR3, both terminal residues included. This CDR3 is CASSWGSGINYGCTF.

The sample holds a few counts of this clonotype. J is TRBJ2-3 and V is TRBV6-1; TRBD1 is a possible D gene (7 bases). V was clipped by 10 bases and J by 2 bases, with 19 bases between them. This CDR3 spans 15 amino acids. CDR1 is MNHNS and CDR2 is SASEGT in the germline V gene. The CDR3 DNA follows: TGTGCCACACAAGGGACAGCGGGTTACACAGATACGCAGTATTTT. It yields the protein CATQGTAGYTDTQYF.

V and J are TRBV6-1 and TRBJ2-7; 8 nucleotides match TRBD1. Germline loops: CDR1 MNHNS, CDR2 SASEGT. After removal of 7 bases from V and 0 bases from J, the junction contained 5 bases not matched to a gene. The CDR3 runs 14 residues. The CDR3 sequence: CASTRTGSSYEQYF. CDR3 nucleotide sequence: TGTGCCAGCACTCGGACAGGGAGCTCCTACGAGCAGTACTTC.

This clonotype was found a few times. This chain connects TRBV5-1 to TRBJ2-1; 14 positions match TRBD2. In germline, CDR1 is SGHRS, CDR2 YFSETQ. The CDR3 consists of 20 residues. V lost 0 bases and J lost 2; bases outside the gene matches: 10. The CDR3 protein is CASSLVAGLAGEGAYNEQFF. CDR3 nucleotide sequence: TGCGCCAGCAGCTTGGTAGCGGGACTAGCGGGAGAAGGGGCCTACAATGAGCAGTTCTTC.